This T cell receptor beta chain was observed in a study of CD8 T cells in ankylosing spondylitis (dated by TCRdb to 2016 to 2017). For context, the study as a whole: T cell receptor beta repertoires were profiled in healthy donors and ankylosing spondylitis patients so that disease-linked TCR variants could be found. The whole study cohort included under 140 healthy donors and over 20 ankylosing spondylitis patients. Peripheral blood was sampled, and synovial fluid was also collected from ankylosing spondylitis patients.

General study outcomes and caveats: According to the report, matched synovial fluid samples from ankylosing spondylitis patients were significantly enriched for the disease-linked clones. The disease-linked clones had a CD8+ phenotype and were found at relatively low frequencies in peripheral blood. Blood from ankylosing spondylitis patients appeared to be characterized by a TCR beta motif made up of several highly homologous amino acid variants. Some TCR beta motif variants had previously been reported in synovial fluid and blood of reactive arthritis patients, which suggested common disease-initiation mechanisms.

This clonotype occurred a few times. This receptor's antigen is unknown. Per-nucleotide qualities are absent, and no much larger clonotype sits a single base away. The CDR3 runs 15 amino acids, cysteine and phenylalanine included. The DNA shown is the 45-base CDR3, in frame from base 1. According to the germline V gene, CDR1 reads SGHRS and CDR2 reads YFSETQ. V is clipped by 3 bases and J by 3 bases, and the sequence between their germline boundaries is 15 bases long. Sequenced using an Illumina HiSeq 2500. TCR beta libraries were prepared by quantitative 5'-RACE with molecular barcodes. Processing in the source paper ran as follows. A new computational method, built on a probabilistic model of VDJ rearrangement, was used to identify disease-linked TCR variants. TCRdb trimmed the raw reads at Q25, called clones with MiXCR and kept productive beta chains. When rows share a CDR3 protein, they turn into one entry using the most common DNA and genes. In this record, the V and J calls reflect TCRdb's handling and not the investigators' own analysis. Across this sample there are some 87,000 distinct CDR3 sequences, with 27% seen only once. The top ten constitute 45% to 65% of the sample.

Sequencing was done on a sample of blood, either unsorted or a sorted T cell fraction (not recorded which). This receptor chain uses TRBV5-1 and TRBJ1-1; the D region possibly corresponds to TRBD1 (6 bases align). This receptor was obtained from a male donor with ankylosing spondylitis or in good health (not recorded which). The nucleotide sequence is given as TGCGCCAGCAGCTCAGGACAGACAACCTACACTGAAGCTTTCTTT. This is translated as CASSSGQTTYTEAFF.